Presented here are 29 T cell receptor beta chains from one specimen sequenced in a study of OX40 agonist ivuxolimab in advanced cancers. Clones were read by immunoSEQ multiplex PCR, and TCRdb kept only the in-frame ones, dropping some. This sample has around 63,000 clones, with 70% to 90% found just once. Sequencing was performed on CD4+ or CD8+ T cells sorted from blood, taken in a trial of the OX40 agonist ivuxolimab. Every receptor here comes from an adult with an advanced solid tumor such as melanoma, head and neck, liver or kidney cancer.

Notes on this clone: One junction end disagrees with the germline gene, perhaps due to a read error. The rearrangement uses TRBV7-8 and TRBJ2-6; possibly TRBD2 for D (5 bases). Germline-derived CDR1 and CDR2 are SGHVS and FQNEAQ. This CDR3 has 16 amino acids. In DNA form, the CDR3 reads TGTGCCAGCAGCCTAGCTAAGGGTGCTGGGGCCAACGTCCTGACTTTC. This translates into CASSLAKGAGANVLTF.

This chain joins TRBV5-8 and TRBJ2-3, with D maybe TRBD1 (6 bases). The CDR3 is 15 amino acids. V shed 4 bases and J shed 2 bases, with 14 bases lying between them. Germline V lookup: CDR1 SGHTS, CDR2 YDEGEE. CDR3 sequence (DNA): TGTGCCAGCAGCAGGAAAGGACAGCACACAGATACGCAGTATTTT. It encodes CASSRKGQHTDTQYF. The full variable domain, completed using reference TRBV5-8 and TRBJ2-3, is EAGVTQSPTHLIKTRGQQATLRCSPISGHTSVYWYQQALGLGLQFLLWYDEGEERNRGNFPPRFSGRQFPNYSSELNVNALELEDSALYLCASSRKGQHTDTQYFGPGTRLTVL.

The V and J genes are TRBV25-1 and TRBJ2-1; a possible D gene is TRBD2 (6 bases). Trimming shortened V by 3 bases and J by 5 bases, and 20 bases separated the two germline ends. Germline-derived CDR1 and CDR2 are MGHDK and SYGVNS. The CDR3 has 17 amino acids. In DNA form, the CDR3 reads TGTGCCAGCAGTGATAGGGTCCGCGGGAAAGGTGACAATGAGCAGTTCTTC. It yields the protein CASSDRVRGKGDNEQFF.

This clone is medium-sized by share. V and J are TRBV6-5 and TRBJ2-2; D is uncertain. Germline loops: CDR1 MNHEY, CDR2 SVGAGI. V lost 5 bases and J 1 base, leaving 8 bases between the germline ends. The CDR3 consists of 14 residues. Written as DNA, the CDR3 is TGTGCCAGCAGTAGAATCAAGAACACCGGGGAGCTGTTTTTT. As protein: CASSRIKNTGELFF.

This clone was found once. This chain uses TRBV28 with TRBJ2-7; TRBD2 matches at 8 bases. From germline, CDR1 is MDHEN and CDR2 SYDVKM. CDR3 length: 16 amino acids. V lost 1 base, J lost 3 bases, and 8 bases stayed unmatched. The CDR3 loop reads CASSLSITSGLYEQYF. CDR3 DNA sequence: TGTGCCAGCAGTTTATCGATTACTAGCGGTCTCTACGAGCAGTACTTC. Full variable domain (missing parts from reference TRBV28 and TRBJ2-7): DVKVTQSSRYLVKRTGEKVFLECVQDMDHENMFWYRQDPGLGLRLIYFSYDVKMKEKGDIPEGYSVSREKKERFSLILESASTNQTSMYLCASSLSITSGLYEQYFGPGTRLTVT.

The CDR3 loop is CASSLGGQGLTDTQYF. The DNA for the CDR3 is TGTGCCAGCAGCTTAGGAGGACAGGGCCTGACAGATACGCAGTATTTT. The gene calls are TRBV11-3 and TRBJ2-3, with 8 bases lining up with TRBD1. Per the germline V gene, CDR1 is SGHNT and CDR2 is YENEEA. Trimming removed 1 base from V and 3 bases from J; junction bases left unmatched: 6. CDR3 length equals 16 residues.

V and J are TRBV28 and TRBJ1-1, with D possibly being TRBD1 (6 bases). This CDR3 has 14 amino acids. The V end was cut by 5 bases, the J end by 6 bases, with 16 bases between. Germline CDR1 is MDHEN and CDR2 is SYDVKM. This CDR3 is CASSLVPGGAEAFF. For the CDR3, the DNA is TGTGCCAGCAGTCTTGTTCCGGGGGGCGCTGAAGCTTTCTTT.

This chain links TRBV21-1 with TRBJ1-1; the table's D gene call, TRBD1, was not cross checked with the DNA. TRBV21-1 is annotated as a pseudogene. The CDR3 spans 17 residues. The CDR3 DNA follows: TGTGCCAGCAGCAAAAGGTCCCCGGGACAGGGGTGTTTTGAAGCTTTCTTT. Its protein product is CASSKRSPGQGCFEAFF.

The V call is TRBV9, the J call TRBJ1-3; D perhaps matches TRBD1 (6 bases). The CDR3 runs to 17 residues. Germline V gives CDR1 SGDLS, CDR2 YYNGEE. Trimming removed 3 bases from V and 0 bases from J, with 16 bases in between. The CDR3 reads CASSESGGSRSGNTIYF. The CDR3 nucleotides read TGTGCCAGCAGCGAGTCGGGGGGCAGCCGCTCTGGAAACACCATATATTTT.

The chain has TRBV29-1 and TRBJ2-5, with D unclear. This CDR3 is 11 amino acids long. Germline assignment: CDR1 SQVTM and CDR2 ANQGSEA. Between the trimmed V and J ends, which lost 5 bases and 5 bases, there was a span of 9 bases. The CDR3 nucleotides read TGCAGCGTTTCTAATTTGGAGACCCAGTACTTC. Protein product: CSVSNLETQYF.

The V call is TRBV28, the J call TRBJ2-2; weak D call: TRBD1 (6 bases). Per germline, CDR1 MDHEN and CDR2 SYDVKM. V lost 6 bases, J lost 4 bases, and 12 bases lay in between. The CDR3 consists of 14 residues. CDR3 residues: CASRTGHPTGELFF. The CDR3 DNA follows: TGTGCCAGCAGGACGGGACACCCCACCGGGGAGCTGTTTTTT.

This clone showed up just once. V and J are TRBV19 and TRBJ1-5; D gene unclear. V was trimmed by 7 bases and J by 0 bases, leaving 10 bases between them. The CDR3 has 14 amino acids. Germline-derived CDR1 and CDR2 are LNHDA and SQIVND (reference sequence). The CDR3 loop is CASKSRVSNQPQHF. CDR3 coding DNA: TGTGCCAGTAAGAGTCGAGTTAGCAATCAGCCCCAGCATTTT.

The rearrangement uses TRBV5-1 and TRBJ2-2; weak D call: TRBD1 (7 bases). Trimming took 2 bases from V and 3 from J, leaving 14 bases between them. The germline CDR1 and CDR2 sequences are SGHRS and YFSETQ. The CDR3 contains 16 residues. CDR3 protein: CASSFGRGADTGELFF. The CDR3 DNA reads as TGCGCCAGCAGCTTCGGCAGGGGGGCGGACACCGGGGAGCTGTTTTTT.

This CDR3 is CASSLNFLNEQFF. In DNA form, the CDR3 reads TGTGCCAGCAGCTTAAACTTCCTCAATGAGCAGTTCTTC. J is TRBJ2-1 and V is TRBV11-2; D unclear. V was clipped by 2 bases and J by 6 bases, with 8 bases between them. The CDR3 length is 13 residues. CDR1 and CDR2 from the germline V gene are SGHAT and FQNNGV.

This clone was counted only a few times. DNA for the CDR3: TGTGCCAGCACTCTCCTAGCGGGAGGGCCCCACCACGAGCAGTACTTC. Translating gives CASTLLAGGPHHEQYF. This rearrangement joins TRBV27 to TRBJ2-7; 12 bases fit TRBD2. V dropped 7 bases and J dropped 5; count of bases not matched to a gene: 12. This CDR3 is 16 amino acids long. The germline V gene has CDR1 MNHEY and CDR2 SMNVEV (reference sequence).

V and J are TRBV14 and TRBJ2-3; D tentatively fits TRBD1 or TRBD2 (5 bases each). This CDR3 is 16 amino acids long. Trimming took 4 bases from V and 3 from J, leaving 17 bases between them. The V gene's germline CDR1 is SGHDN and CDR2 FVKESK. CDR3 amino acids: CASSPRPGLGTDTQYF. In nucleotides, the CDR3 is TGTGCCAGCAGCCCGAGGCCGGGGCTGGGGACAGATACGCAGTATTTT.

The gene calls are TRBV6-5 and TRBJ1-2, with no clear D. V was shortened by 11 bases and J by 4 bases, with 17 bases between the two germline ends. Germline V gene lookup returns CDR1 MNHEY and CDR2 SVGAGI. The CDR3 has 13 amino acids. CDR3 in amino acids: CAAMGFPLYGYTF. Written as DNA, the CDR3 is TGTGCCGCAATGGGGTTCCCCCTCTATGGCTACACCTTC.

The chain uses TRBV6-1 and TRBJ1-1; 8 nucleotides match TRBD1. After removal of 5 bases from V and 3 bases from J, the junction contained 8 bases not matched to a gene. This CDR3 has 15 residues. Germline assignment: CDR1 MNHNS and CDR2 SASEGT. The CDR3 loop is CASSLLRGPDTEAFF. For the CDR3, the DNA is TGTGCCAGCAGTCTACTCAGGGGGCCGGACACTGAAGCTTTCTTT.

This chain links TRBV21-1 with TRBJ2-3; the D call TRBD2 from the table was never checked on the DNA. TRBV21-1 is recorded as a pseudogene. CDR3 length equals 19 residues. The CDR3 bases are TGTGCCAGCAGCTTCGGGACTAGCGGGAACATTTCTAGCACAGATACGCAGTATTTT. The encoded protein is CASSFGTSGNISSTDTQYF.

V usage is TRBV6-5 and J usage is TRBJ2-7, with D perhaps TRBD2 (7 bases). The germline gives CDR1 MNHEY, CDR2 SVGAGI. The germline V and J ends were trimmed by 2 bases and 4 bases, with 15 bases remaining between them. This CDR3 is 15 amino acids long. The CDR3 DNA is TGTGCCAGCAGTTACCAAGGGGGAGGGCCTTACGAGCAGTACTTC. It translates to CASSYQGGGPYEQYF.

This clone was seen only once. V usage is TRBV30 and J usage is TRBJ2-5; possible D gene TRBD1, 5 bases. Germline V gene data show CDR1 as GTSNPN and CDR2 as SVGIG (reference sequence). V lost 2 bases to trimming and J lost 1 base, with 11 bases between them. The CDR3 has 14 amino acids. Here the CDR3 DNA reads TGTGCCTGGAGTAGGGGTACTGCCCAAGAGACCCAGTACTTC. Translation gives CAWSRGTAQETQYF. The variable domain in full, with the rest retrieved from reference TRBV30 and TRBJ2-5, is SQTIHQWPATLVQPVGSPLSLECTVEGTSNPNLYWYRQAAGRGLQLLFYSVGIGQISSEVPQNLSASRPQDRQFILSSKKLLLSDSGFYLCAWSRGTAQETQYFGPGTRLLVL.

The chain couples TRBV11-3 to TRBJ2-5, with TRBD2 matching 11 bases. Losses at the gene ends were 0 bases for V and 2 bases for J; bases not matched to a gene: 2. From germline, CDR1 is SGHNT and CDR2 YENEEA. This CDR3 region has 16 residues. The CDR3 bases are TGTGCCAGCAGCTTAGATGTAGCGGGAGGGCAAGAGACCCAGTACTTC. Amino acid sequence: CASSLDVAGGQETQYF.

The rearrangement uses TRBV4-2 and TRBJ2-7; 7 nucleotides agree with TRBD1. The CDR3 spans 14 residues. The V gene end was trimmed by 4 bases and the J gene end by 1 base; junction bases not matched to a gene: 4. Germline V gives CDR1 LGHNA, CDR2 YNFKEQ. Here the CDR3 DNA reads TGTGCCAGCAGCCTCGGACAGGTTTCCTACGAGCAGTACTTC. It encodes CASSLGQVSYEQYF.

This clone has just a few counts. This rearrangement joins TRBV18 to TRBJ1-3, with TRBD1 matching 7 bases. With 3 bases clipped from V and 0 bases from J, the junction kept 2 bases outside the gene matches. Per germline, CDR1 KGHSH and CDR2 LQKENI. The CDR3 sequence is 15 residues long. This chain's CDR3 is CASSPGTVSGNTIYF. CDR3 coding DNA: TGTGCCAGCTCACCCGGGACAGTCTCTGGAAACACCATATATTTT.

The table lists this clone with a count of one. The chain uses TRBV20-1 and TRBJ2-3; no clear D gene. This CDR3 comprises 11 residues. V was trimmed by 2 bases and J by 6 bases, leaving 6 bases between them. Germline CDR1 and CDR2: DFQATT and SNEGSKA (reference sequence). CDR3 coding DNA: TGCAGTGCTAGACTTCCGGATACGCAGTATTTT. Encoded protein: CSARLPDTQYF.

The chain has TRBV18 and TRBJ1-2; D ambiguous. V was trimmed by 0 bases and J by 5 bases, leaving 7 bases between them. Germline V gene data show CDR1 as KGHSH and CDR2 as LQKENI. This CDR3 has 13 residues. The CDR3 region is CASSPPSVYGYTF. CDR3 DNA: TGTGCCAGCTCACCACCGTCAGTGTATGGCTACACCTTC.

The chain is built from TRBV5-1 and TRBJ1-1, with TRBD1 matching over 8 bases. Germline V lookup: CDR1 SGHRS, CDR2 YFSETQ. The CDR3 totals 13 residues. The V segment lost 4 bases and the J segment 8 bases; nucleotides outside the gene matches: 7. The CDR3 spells CASSVGQGAEAFF. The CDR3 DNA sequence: TGCGCCAGCAGCGTCGGACAGGGCGCCGAAGCTTTCTTT.

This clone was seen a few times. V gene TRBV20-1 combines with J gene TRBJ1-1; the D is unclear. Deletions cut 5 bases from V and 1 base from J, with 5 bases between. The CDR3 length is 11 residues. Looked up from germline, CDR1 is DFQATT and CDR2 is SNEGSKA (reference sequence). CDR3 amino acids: CSAAGNTEAFF. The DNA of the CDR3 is TGCAGTGCTGCGGGGAACACTGAAGCTTTCTTT.

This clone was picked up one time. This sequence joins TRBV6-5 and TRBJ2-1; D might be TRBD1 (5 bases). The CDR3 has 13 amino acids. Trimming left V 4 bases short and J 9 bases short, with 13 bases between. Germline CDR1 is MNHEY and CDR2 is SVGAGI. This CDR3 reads CASSLGRFGEQFF. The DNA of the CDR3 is TGTGCCAGCAGTTTGGGGCGCTTTGGTGAGCAGTTCTTC.